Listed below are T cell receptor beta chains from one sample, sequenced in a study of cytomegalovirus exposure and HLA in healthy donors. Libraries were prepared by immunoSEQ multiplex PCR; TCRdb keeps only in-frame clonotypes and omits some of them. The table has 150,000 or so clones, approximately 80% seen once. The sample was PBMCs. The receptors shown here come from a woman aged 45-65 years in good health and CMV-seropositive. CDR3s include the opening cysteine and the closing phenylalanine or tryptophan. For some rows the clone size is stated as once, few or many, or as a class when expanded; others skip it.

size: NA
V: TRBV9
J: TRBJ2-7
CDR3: CASSTSGTAYEQYF

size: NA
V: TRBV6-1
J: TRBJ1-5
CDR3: CASSEVGGLGNQPQHF

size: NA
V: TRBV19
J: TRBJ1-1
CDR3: CASSMGEVPEAFF

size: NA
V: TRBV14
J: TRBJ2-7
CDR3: CASSRTGDYSYEQYF

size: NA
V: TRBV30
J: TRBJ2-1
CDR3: CAWSTQRGYNEQFF

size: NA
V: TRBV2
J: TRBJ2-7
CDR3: CASRGQGGYEQYF

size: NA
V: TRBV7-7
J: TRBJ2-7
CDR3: CASSLAEASEQYF

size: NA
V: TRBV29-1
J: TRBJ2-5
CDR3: CSVLGGRAWETQYF

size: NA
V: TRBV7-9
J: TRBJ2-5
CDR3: CASSSGGPLEEQYF

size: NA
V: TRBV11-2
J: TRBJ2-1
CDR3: CASSRGLDNNEQFF

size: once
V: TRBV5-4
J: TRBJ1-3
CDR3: CASSSGTSGNTIYF

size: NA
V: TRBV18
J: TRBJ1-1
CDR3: CASSLQGAWTEAFF

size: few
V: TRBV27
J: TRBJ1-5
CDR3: CASSFGVPSTLQPQHF

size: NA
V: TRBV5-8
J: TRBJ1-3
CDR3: CASRDRVIGGNTIYF

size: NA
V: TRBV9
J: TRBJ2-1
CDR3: CASSVGASEYNEQFF

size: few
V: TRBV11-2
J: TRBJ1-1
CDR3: CASSAQGSTEAFF